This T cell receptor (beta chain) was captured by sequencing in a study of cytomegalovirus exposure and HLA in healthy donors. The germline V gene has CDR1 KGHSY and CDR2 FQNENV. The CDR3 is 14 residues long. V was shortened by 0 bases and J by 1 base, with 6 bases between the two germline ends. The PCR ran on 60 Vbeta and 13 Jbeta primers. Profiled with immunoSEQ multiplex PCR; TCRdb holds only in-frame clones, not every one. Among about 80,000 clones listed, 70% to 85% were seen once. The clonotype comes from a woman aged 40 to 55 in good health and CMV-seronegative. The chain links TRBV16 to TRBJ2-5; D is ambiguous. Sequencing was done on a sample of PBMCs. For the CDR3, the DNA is TGTGCCAGCAGCCAATCCCACAGCCAAGAGACCCAGTACTTC. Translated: CASSQSHSQETQYF.